The rows below give T cell receptor beta chains drawn from one sample of a study of blood T cell repertoires in COVID-19. TCRdb keeps only in-frame clones here, not all; method: immunoSEQ multiplex PCR. The data hold roughly 200,000 clones, with about nine tenths observed a single time. Sequenced material: peripheral blood. These receptors came from a man between 18 and 35 years old with active or convalescent COVID-19. Both conserved end residues are part of each CDR3. The order of the fields is V gene, J gene, D gene, clone size, CDR3 protein, CDR3 DNA. The D gene is left open where the match is weak. Clone size is given for some rows only: seen once, a few or many times, or a class if the clone is expanded.

V: TRBV6-5
J: TRBJ2-7
D: -
size: -
CDR3: CASSRTGSSYEQYF
DNA: TGTGCCAGCAGTAGAACAGGGTCTTCCTACGAGCAGTACTTC

V: TRBV19
J: TRBJ2-7
D: TRBD1
size: -
CDR3: CASSYRQGAYEQYF
DNA: TGTGCCAGTAGCTATCGACAGGGTGCCTACGAGCAGTACTTC

V: TRBV7-9
J: TRBJ2-5
D: -
size: -
CDR3: CASSLAGARAQYF
DNA: TGTGCCAGCAGCTTAGCGGGGGCCCGGGCCCAGTACTTC

V: TRBV9
J: TRBJ2-2
D: TRBD2
size: -
CDR3: CASSAGLGGELFF
DNA: TGTGCCAGCAGCGCGGGACTAGGAGGGGAGCTGTTTTTT

V: TRBV2
J: TRBJ1-1
D: -
size: -
CDR3: CASIWRGRNTEAFF
DNA: TGTGCCAGCATTTGGAGGGGCAGGAACACTGAAGCTTTCTTT

V: TRBV19
J: TRBJ1-1
D: -
size: -
CDR3: CASTAWAGNTEAFF
DNA: TGTGCCAGTACCGCCTGGGCAGGGAACACTGAAGCTTTCTTT

V: TRBV30
J: TRBJ1-2
D: TRBD1
size: -
CDR3: CAWREQGSPGYTF
DNA: TGTGCCTGGAGGGAACAGGGGAGTCCTGGCTACACCTTC

V: TRBV27
J: TRBJ1-4
D: TRBD1
size: -
CDR3: CASSLRPDRVNEKLFF
DNA: TGTGCCAGCAGTTTAAGGCCCGACAGGGTTAATGAAAAACTGTTTTTT

V: TRBV13
J: TRBJ1-2
D: -
size: -
CDR3: CASSLGLNYGYTF
DNA: TGTGCCAGCAGCTTGGGGCTAAACTATGGCTACACCTTC

V: TRBV27
J: TRBJ1-4
D: -
size: -
CDR3: CASSLSTYQRELFF
DNA: TGTGCCAGCAGTTTATCGACGTATCAGCGCGAACTGTTTTTT

V: TRBV27
J: TRBJ2-7
D: -
size: once
CDR3: CASSHGLPYEQYF
DNA: TGTGCCAGCAGCCACGGACTACCCTACGAGCAGTACTTC

V: TRBV14
J: TRBJ1-2
D: -
size: -
CDR3: CASSQDWQGVYTF
DNA: TGTGCCAGCAGCCAAGATTGGCAGGGCGTCTACACCTTC

V: TRBV5-6
J: TRBJ2-5
D: TRBD1
size: -
CDR3: CASSSTGGQETQYF
DNA: TGTGCCAGCAGCTCCACAGGGGGCCAAGAGACCCAGTACTTC

V: TRBV10-3
J: TRBJ2-2
D: -
size: -
CDR3: CAISESHSTGELFF
DNA: TGTGCCATCAGTGAGTCGCACTCAACCGGGGAGCTGTTTTTT

V: TRBV28
J: TRBJ1-5
D: -
size: -
CDR3: CASSLYPGDSNQPQHF
DNA: TGTGCCAGCAGTTTATATCCCGGGGATAGCAATCAGCCCCAGCATTTT

V: TRBV6-2/TRBV6-3
J: TRBJ1-1
D: -
size: -
CDR3: CASSLGGAQNTEAFF
DNA: TGTGCCAGCAGTTTAGGGGGGGCCCAGAACACTGAAGCTTTCTTT

V: TRBV10-2
J: TRBJ1-6
D: -
size: -
CDR3: CASSPTGTSSSYNSPLHF
DNA: TGCGCCAGCAGCCCCACCGGGACTTCAAGCTCCTATAATTCACCCCTCCACTTT

V: TRBV6-5
J: TRBJ2-1
D: TRBD1
size: -
CDR3: CAAHRQTGDGEQFF
DNA: TGTGCCGCCCATAGACAGACAGGGGACGGTGAGCAGTTCTTC

V: TRBV18
J: TRBJ1-3
D: -
size: -
CDR3: CASSQNRRENTIYF
DNA: TGTGCCAGCTCCCAAAACAGGCGTGAAAACACCATATATTTT

V: TRBV29-1
J: TRBJ1-1
D: -
size: -
CDR3: CSVANTEAFF
DNA: TGCAGCGTTGCTAACACTGAAGCTTTCTTT

V: TRBV7-8
J: TRBJ2-7
D: -
size: -
CDR3: CASSLGYEWQYF
DNA: TGTGCCAGCAGCTTAGGTTACGAGTGGCAGTACTTC

V: TRBV5-5
J: TRBJ1-5
D: TRBD1
size: -
CDR3: CASSQGQYNQPQHF
DNA: TGTGCCAGCAGCCAGGGACAGTACAATCAGCCCCAGCATTTT

V: TRBV7-8
J: TRBJ2-5
D: TRBD2
size: -
CDR3: CASSSGLVEETQYF
DNA: TGTGCCAGCAGCTCGGGACTAGTTGAAGAGACCCAGTACTTC

V: TRBV12-3/TRBV12-4
J: TRBJ1-2
D: -
size: -
CDR3: CASSLGTSGYTF
DNA: TGTGCCAGCAGTTTAGGGACAAGCGGCTACACCTTC

V: TRBV2
J: TRBJ1-1
D: -
size: -
CDR3: CASSDSPTLNTEAFF
DNA: TGTGCCAGCAGTGATAGCCCCACCTTGAACACTGAAGCTTTCTTT

V: TRBV9
J: TRBJ1-2
D: -
size: -
CDR3: CASSLENYGYTF
DNA: TGTGCCAGCAGCCTCGAGAACTATGGCTACACCTTC

V: TRBV19
J: TRBJ1-2
D: -
size: -
CDR3: CASSGPGTYRYGYTF
DNA: TGTGCCAGTAGTGGTCCCGGGACATACCGCTATGGCTACACCTTC

V: TRBV19
J: TRBJ2-2
D: -
size: -
CDR3: CASTGPRGTGELFF
DNA: TGTGCCAGTACCGGTCCCAGGGGAACCGGGGAGCTGTTTTTT

V: TRBV25-1
J: TRBJ1-5
D: -
size: -
CDR3: CASSGIPGHQHF
DNA: TGTGCCAGCAGTGGTATACCGGGTCACCAGCATTTT

V: TRBV6-5
J: TRBJ1-6
D: TRBD1
size: -
CDR3: CASSRLGQGGSPLHF
DNA: TGTGCCAGCAGCCGACTCGGACAGGGTGGCTCACCCCTCCACTTT

V: TRBV30
J: TRBJ1-5
D: TRBD1
size: few
CDR3: CAWSPGTVKSQPQHF
DNA: TGTGCCTGGAGTCCTGGGACAGTCAAGAGCCAGCCCCAGCATTTT

V: TRBV7-2
J: TRBJ2-3
D: -
size: -
CDR3: CASSPDRRSTDTQYF
DNA: TGTGCCAGCAGCCCTGACAGGCGTAGCACAGATACGCAGTATTTT

V: TRBV19
J: TRBJ2-3
D: TRBD2
size: -
CDR3: CASSLGGRRTDTQYF
DNA: TGTGCCAGTAGTTTGGGCGGGAGGCGCACAGATACGCAGTATTTT

V: TRBV2
J: TRBJ1-4
D: TRBD1
size: -
CDR3: CASSEMGTGNEKLFF
DNA: TGTGCCAGCAGTGAAATGGGGACAGGAAATGAAAAACTGTTTTTT

V: TRBV7-6
J: TRBJ1-1
D: -
size: -
CDR3: CASSPQEVINTEAFF
DNA: TGTGCCAGCAGCCCGCAGGAGGTGATAAACACTGAAGCTTTCTTT

V: TRBV4-1
J: TRBJ1-1
D: TRBD1
size: -
CDR3: CASSQSGTASRNTEAFF
DNA: TGCGCCAGCAGCCAATCCGGGACAGCAAGCCGGAACACTGAAGCTTTCTTT

V: TRBV30
J: TRBJ1-2
D: TRBD1
size: -
CDR3: CAWSETGEYYGYTF
DNA: TGTGCCTGGAGTGAGACAGGGGAATACTATGGCTACACCTTC

V: TRBV15
J: TRBJ2-5
D: -
size: -
CDR3: CATSRRGATSGFVQYF
DNA: TGTGCCACCAGCAGAAGAGGGGCTACAAGCGGGTTTGTCCAGTACTTC

V: TRBV6-5
J: TRBJ1-4
D: TRBD1
size: -
CDR3: CASSRDRGGNEKLFF
DNA: TGTGCCAGCAGTAGAGACAGGGGCGGGAATGAAAAACTGTTTTTT

V: TRBV12-3/TRBV12-4
J: TRBJ1-1
D: -
size: once
CDR3: CASRDDRNTEAFF
DNA: TGTGCCAGCAGAGACGACAGGAACACTGAAGCTTTCTTT

V: TRBV19
J: TRBJ1-2
D: -
size: -
CDR3: CASSIRGNANYGYTF
DNA: TGTGCCAGTAGTATAAGGGGCAACGCCAACTATGGCTACACCTTC

V: TRBV5-8
J: TRBJ1-2
D: -
size: -
CDR3: CASSRVRGGNYGYTF
DNA: TGTGCCAGCAGCAGAGTTCGGGGAGGAAACTATGGCTACACCTTC

V: TRBV5-6
J: TRBJ1-2
D: TRBD1
size: -
CDR3: CASSPTGVGINYGYTF
DNA: TGTGCCAGCAGCCCGACAGGGGTAGGAATCAACTATGGCTACACCTTC

V: TRBV7-2
J: TRBJ1-5
D: -
size: -
CDR3: CASSLGQNQPQHF
DNA: TGTGCCAGCAGCTTAGGACAGAATCAGCCCCAGCATTTT

V: TRBV27
J: TRBJ2-7
D: TRBD1
size: -
CDR3: CASSFRLSGTGLGEQYF
DNA: TGTGCCAGCAGTTTTCGTTTGTCGGGGACAGGGTTGGGCGAGCAGTACTTC

V: TRBV3-1/TRBV3-2
J: TRBJ1-6
D: -
size: -
CDR3: CASSPTGMENSPLHF
DNA: TGTGCCAGCAGCCCGACAGGAATGGAGAATTCACCCCTCCACTTT